This is a list of T cell receptor beta chains from one sample in a study of T-cell reconstitution after alpha-beta-depleted transplantation in children. MiXCR was run by TCRdb on the PCR reads, yielding one entry per CDR3 protein. The table has some 490,000 distinct CDR3 sequences, around 12% seen once; the top ten hold about 6%. The source material was PBMCs from the stem cell graft donor, sampled from the stem cell graft. All receptors come from a human donor who donated a stem cell graft to a child with combined immunodeficiency. CDR3s include the opening cysteine and the closing phenylalanine or tryptophan. D genes are given only for firm matches. Clone size is given for some rows only: seen once, a few or many times, or a class if the clone is expanded.

j_gene,v_gene,abundance,len,d_gene,CDR3aa,CDR3nt
TRBJ1-3,TRBV28,-,15,-,CASSPGALSGNTIYF,TGTGCCAGCAGTCCCGGGGCCCTCTCTGGAAACACCATATATTTT
TRBJ2-1,TRBV4-3,-,18,TRBD2,CASSQDRISGRRNNEQFF,TGCGCCAGCAGCCAAGATCGGATTAGCGGGAGGAGGAACAATGAGCAGTTCTTC
TRBJ2-1,TRBV6-4,-,15,-,CASSEVQGSYNEQFF,TGTGCCAGCAGTGAAGTTCAAGGCTCCTACAATGAGCAGTTCTTC
TRBJ1-1,TRBV6-2/TRBV6-3,-,13,TRBD1,CASSSGGGTEAFF,TGTGCCAGCAGTTCAGGGGGTGGGACTGAAGCTTTCTTT
TRBJ2-1,TRBV9,-,12,-,CASSPRAEGQFF,TGTGCCAGCAGCCCCCGGGCGGAGGGGCAGTTCTTC
TRBJ1-5,TRBV20-1,many,14,TRBD1,CSAREGQGNQPQHF,TGCAGTGCTAGAGAGGGACAGGGGAATCAGCCCCAGCATTTT
TRBJ1-3,TRBV20-1,many,14,TRBD1,CSALQGATGNTIYF,TGCAGTGCTCTTCAGGGGGCGACTGGAAACACCATATATTTT
TRBJ2-5,TRBV12-3/TRBV12-4,-,12,TRBD2,CASNPGLGVAYF,TGTGCCAGCAATCCCGGACTAGGGGTTGCGTACTTC
TRBJ2-2,TRBV4-3,-,14,-,CASSQPKGAGELFF,TGCGCCAGCAGCCAACCAAAGGGGGCCGGGGAGCTGTTTTTT
TRBJ2-3,TRBV13,many,13,-,CASSLKGTDTQYF,TGTGCCAGCAGCTTAAAGGGAACAGATACGCAGTATTTT